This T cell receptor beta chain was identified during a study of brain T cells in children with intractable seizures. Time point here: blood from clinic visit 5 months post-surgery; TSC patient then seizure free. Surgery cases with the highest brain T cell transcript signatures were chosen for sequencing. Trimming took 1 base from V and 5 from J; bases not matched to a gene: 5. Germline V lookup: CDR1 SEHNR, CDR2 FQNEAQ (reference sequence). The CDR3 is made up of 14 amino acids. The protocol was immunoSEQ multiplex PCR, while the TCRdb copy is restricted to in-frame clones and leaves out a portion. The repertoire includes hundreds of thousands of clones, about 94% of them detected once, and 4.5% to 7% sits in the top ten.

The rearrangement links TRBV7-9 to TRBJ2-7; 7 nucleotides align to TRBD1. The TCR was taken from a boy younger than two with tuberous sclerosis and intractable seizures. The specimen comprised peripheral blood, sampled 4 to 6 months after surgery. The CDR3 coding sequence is TGTGCCAGCAGCTTAGTGACAGGGACACACGAGCAGTACTTC. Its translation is CASSLVTGTHEQYF.